Presented here are 8 T cell receptor beta chains from one specimen sequenced in a study of Graves' ophthalmopathy and Graves' hyperthyroidism. Amplifying from RNA transcripts, the study obtained TCR beta CDR3 regions. RT-PCR in the first round used HTBI primers; a second-round multiplex PCR followed. Each CDR3 protein is one row after TCRdb ran MiXCR on the multiplex PCR reads. In the table there are a few hundred thousand distinct CDR3 sequences, approximately 15% of which are singletons. Input material: peripheral blood. These receptors were obtained from a young woman with stable Graves' hyperthyroidism.

This clonotype was seen a few times. At one of its ends the junction is not consistent with the germline gene, which may arise from a read error. The CDR3 coding sequence is TGCGTCAGCAGCCAAGGGCCGGATCCCCGGGAAGAGCAGTACTTC. This codes for CVSSQGPDPREEQYF. The J gene is TRBJ2-7, the V gene TRBV4-1; weak D call: TRBD2 (5 bases). The V gene's germline CDR1 is MGHRA and CDR2 YSYEKL. The CDR3 runs 15 residues.

This clonotype was seen repeatedly, ten times or more. The V call is TRBV2, the J call TRBJ2-2; D gene ambiguous. The CDR3 consists of 11 residues. V was pared by 9 bases and J by 5 bases, with 7 bases between. CDR1 SNHLY and CDR2 FYNNEI come from the germline V gene. CDR3 bases: TGTGCCAGTACCGGGACCGGGGAGCTGTTTTTT. Its protein product is CASTGTGELFF.

This clonotype was counted many times. This chain joins TRBV12-3 or TRBV12-4 and TRBJ1-5; tentative D call: TRBD1 (5 bases). This CDR3 has 17 residues. Trimming cost V 1 base and J 2 bases, with 15 bases left between them. CDR3 amino acids: CASSLGQGGTGNQPQHF. DNA of the CDR3: TGTGCCAGCAGTTTAGGGCAGGGCGGTACGGGCAATCAGCCCCAGCATTTT.

The rearrangement links TRBV3-1 to TRBJ2-5; 14 nucleotides align to TRBD2. This CDR3 spans 17 amino acids. Germline trimming cut 4 bases from V and 1 base from J; bases unmatched to any gene: 5. Germline V CDR1 and CDR2: LGHDT, YNNKEL (reference sequence). CDR3 bases: TGTGCCAGCAGCCTCCGGACTAGCGGGGGGACCCAAGAGACCCAGTACTTC. It is translated as CASSLRTSGGTQETQYF.

J is TRBJ2-7 and V is TRBV2; 14 nucleotides align to TRBD2. CDR3 length equals 17 residues. Germline V lookup: CDR1 SNHLY, CDR2 FYNNEI. J lost 5 bases, V lost 1 base, and 7 bases had no gene match. The CDR3 sequence: CASSEEGTSGGIHEQYF. CDR3 nucleotide sequence: TGTGCCAGCAGTGAAGAAGGGACTAGCGGGGGTATCCACGAGCAGTACTTC.

This clonotype was picked up many times. CDR3: CASSDFTPQHF. The CDR3 DNA sequence: TGTGCCAGCAGTGACTTTACGCCCCAGCATTTT. The chain recombines TRBV6-1 with TRBJ1-5; D remains unclear. The V end lost 3 bases, the J end lost 9 bases, and 6 bases lay between the germline ends. The CDR3 is made up of 11 amino acids. In germline, CDR1 is MNHNS, CDR2 SASEGT.

This clonotype was seen only a few times. The chain carries TRBV6-5 and TRBJ2-2; the D is unclear. From germline, CDR1 is MNHEY and CDR2 SVGAGI. The length of the CDR3 is 15 residues. Deletions cut 2 bases from V and 3 bases from J, with 10 bases between. The CDR3 sequence: CASSYQRADTGELFF. The CDR3 DNA is TGTGCCAGCAGTTACCAAAGGGCAGACACCGGGGAGCTGTTTTTT.

In its sample, this clonotype was seen many times. The chain links TRBV9 to TRBJ2-5; TRBD2 aligns across 9 bases. The CDR3 has 15 residues. V lost 4 bases and J lost 3; bases outside the gene matches: 7. The V gene's germline CDR1 is SGDLS and CDR2 YYNGEE. CDR3 DNA sequence: TGTGCCAGCAGCACCGGGGTAGCGGGGGAAGAGACCCAGTACTTC. Its translation is CASSTGVAGEETQYF.